The 31 T cell receptor beta chains given below trace back to one sample, sequenced in a study of CD8 T cells in ankylosing spondylitis. TCRdb recomputed calls from the 5' RACE reads with MiXCR, one row per CDR3 protein. The sample has about 300,000 distinct CDR3 sequences; 9.5% to 13% are singletons. Sequenced sample: blood, either unsorted or a sorted T cell fraction (not recorded which). These receptors all come from a female donor with ankylosing spondylitis or in good health (not recorded which).

This chain joins TRBV27 and TRBJ2-2, with a possible D match to TRBD2 (7 bases). The CDR3 extends over 16 amino acids. Germline values: CDR1 MNHEY, CDR2 SMNVEV (reference sequence). Trimming removed 6 bases from V and 5 bases from J, with 19 bases in between. DNA of the CDR3: TGTGCCAGCAGCTCGTCTGAAGGGGGGGTAACCGGGGAGCTGTTTTTT. This sequence encodes CASSSSEGGVTGELFF.

This rearrangement joins TRBV14 to TRBJ2-2; no clear D. Trimming pared 1 base from V and 4 bases from J, leaving 7 bases between. There are 14 residues in the CDR3. CDR1 SGHDN and CDR2 FVKESK come from the germline V gene. CDR3 nucleotides: TGTGCCAGCAGCCAAGTATTGGGCACCGGGGAGCTGTTTTTT. This gives the protein CASSQVLGTGELFF.

This clonotype has ten or more counts. V usage is TRBV10-3 and J usage is TRBJ2-2, with D possibly TRBD1 on 5 matching bases. This CDR3 has 14 residues. Germline CDR1 and CDR2: ENHRY and SYGVKD. V gave up 6 bases and J gave up 5 bases, with 13 bases separating them. The CDR3 is CAIRIGAETGELFF. The CDR3 bases are TGTGCCATCAGGATAGGGGCAGAGACCGGGGAGCTGTTTTTT.

This clonotype came up many times. The chain employs TRBV6-1 and TRBJ1-4; 7 bases line up with TRBD1. The CDR3 is 14 amino acids. Germline V gene sequence: CDR1 MNHNS, CDR2 SASEGT. With V trimmed by 4 bases and J by 3 bases, 2 bases remained unmatched. The CDR3 reads CASSATGANEKLFF. The CDR3 DNA sequence: TGTGCCAGCAGTGCTACAGGGGCTAATGAAAAACTGTTTTTT.

This clonotype was detected many times. The gene calls are TRBV19 and TRBJ2-7; TRBD1 matches at 8 bases. The J segment lost 5 bases and the V segment lost 5 bases, leaving 8 bases of the junction unmatched. Germline V lookup: CDR1 LNHDA, CDR2 SQIVND (reference sequence). CDR3 length: 14 residues. The CDR3 DNA reads TGTGCCAGTAGTCTACTGGACAGGGTCCACGAGCAGTACTTC. It yields the protein CASSLLDRVHEQYF.

In this sample, this clonotype turned up many times. One end of the junction is discordant with germline, which a read error may explain. This chain links TRBV29-1 with TRBJ2-7; 9 bases match TRBD1. The V gene's germline CDR1 is SQVTM and CDR2 ANQGSEA. The CDR3 runs to 12 residues. Here the CDR3 DNA reads TGCAGCGTCCTAACCCCCGGGACAGGGTTGGACTTC. Translation gives CSVLTPGTGLDF.

This clonotype was recorded a few times. J is TRBJ2-1 and V is TRBV20-1; 7 bases line up with TRBD2. V trimming: 1 base; J trimming: 15 bases; junction bases outside the gene matches: 9. The CDR3 contains 12 residues. CDR1 DFQATT and CDR2 SNEGSKA come from the germline V gene (reference sequence). The CDR3 protein is CSARGGGSDRFF. The CDR3 DNA sequence: TGCAGTGCTAGAGGTGGCGGGAGTGATCGGTTCTTC.

There are many counts of this clonotype. This rearrangement joins TRBV20-1 to TRBJ2-1; possible D gene TRBD2, 5 bases. V was shortened by 5 bases and J by 0 bases, with 11 bases between the two germline ends. The V gene's germline CDR1 is DFQATT and CDR2 SNEGSKA (reference sequence). CDR3 length equals 14 residues. The chain's CDR3 is CSARTTSSYNEQFF. CDR3 sequence (DNA): TGCAGTGCTCGAACAACTAGCTCCTACAATGAGCAGTTCTTC.

This chain joins TRBV20-1 and TRBJ2-7; a weak D match, TRBD2 (5 bases). Germline CDR1 and CDR2: DFQATT and SNEGSKA (reference sequence). The V and J ends lost 2 bases and 0 bases respectively, with 11 bases between them. The CDR3 is 14 residues long. CDR3 sequence: CSARPSGGSYEQYF. For the CDR3, the DNA is TGCAGTGCTAGACCCAGCGGAGGCTCCTACGAGCAGTACTTC.

The table lists this clonotype with a few counts. The chain is built from TRBV20-1 and TRBJ2-1; TRBD2 matches at 10 bases. The CDR3 runs 14 residues. With 2 bases clipped from V and 7 bases from J, the junction kept 5 bases outside the gene matches. The germline V gene has CDR1 DFQATT and CDR2 SNEGSKA (reference sequence). The CDR3 DNA follows: TGCAGTGCTAGAAGCGGGAGGGCCCGGAATGAGCAGTTCTTC. It yields the protein CSARSGRARNEQFF.

About this clonotype itself: This may be a read error: a much more frequent sequence differs by one nucleotide. The rearrangement uses TRBV5-6 and TRBJ2-7; possibly TRBD1 for D (5 bases). With 3 bases removed from V and 6 bases from J, the gap between germline ends came to 10 bases. This CDR3 is 12 amino acids long. Germline CDR1 is SGHDT and CDR2 is YYEEEE. In DNA form, the CDR3 reads TGTGCCAGCAGCTCGACAGAGTTCGAGCAGTACTTC. As protein: CASSSTEFEQYF.

This clonotype was found many times. The chain combines TRBV7-8 with TRBJ2-3, with a possible D match to TRBD2 (6 bases). Germline CDR1 and CDR2: SGHVS and FQNEAQ. Trimming removed 3 bases from V and 0 bases from J, with 10 bases in between. The CDR3 sequence is 15 residues long. CDR3 residues: CASSLVGTSTDTQYF. CDR3 coding DNA: TGTGCCAGCAGCTTGGTGGGGACTAGCACAGATACGCAGTATTTT.

This clonotype was seen at least ten times. The rearrangement joins TRBV10-3 to TRBJ2-7; TRBD1 matches 9 bases. V lost 4 bases, J lost 4 bases, and 8 bases stayed unmatched. Looked up from germline, CDR1 is ENHRY and CDR2 is SYGVKD. This CDR3 spans 15 amino acids. CDR3 protein: CAISVLPGQGYEQYF. The CDR3 DNA reads TGTGCCATCAGTGTTCTCCCGGGACAGGGTTACGAGCAGTACTTC.

This clonotype came up many times. J is TRBJ1-2 and V is TRBV12-3 or TRBV12-4; TRBD1 matches at 7 bases. The CDR3 extends over 15 amino acids. The junction had 13 bases not matched to a gene; V was cut back by 6 bases and J by 6 bases. CDR3 DNA: TGTGCCAGCAGCCCACAGGACAGGAAATTCAATGGCTACACCTTC. Translated: CASSPQDRKFNGYTF.

The chain employs TRBV20-1 and TRBJ2-1, with TRBD2 matching 7 bases. V shed 2 bases, J shed 6 bases, and the junction held 7 bases outside the gene matches. This CDR3 region has 14 residues. Per germline, CDR1 DFQATT and CDR2 SNEGSKA (reference sequence). The CDR3 nucleotides are TGCAGTGCTAGACAGGGTTGGGGGGGCAATGAGCAGTTCTTC. Its protein is CSARQGWGGNEQFF.

This clonotype was seen ten or more times. The genes are TRBV20-1 and TRBJ1-5; a possible D gene is TRBD1 (5 bases). With 4 bases removed from V and 4 bases from J, the gap between germline ends came to 11 bases. The CDR3 has 13 residues. The germline gives CDR1 DFQATT, CDR2 SNEGSKA (reference sequence). The CDR3 loop is CSANADKNQPQHF. In nucleotides, the CDR3 is TGCAGTGCTAACGCGGACAAGAATCAGCCCCAGCATTTT.

Many counts were recorded for this clonotype. The chain uses TRBV10-1 and TRBJ2-7; 9 nucleotides align to TRBD1. Germline CDR1 and CDR2: WNHNN and SYGVQD (reference sequence). The CDR3 is 14 residues long. V trimming: 6 bases; J trimming: 5 bases; junction bases outside the gene matches: 8. The CDR3 sequence is CASSKGQGLNEQYF. The CDR3 DNA reads as TGCGCCAGCAGCAAAGGACAGGGGTTGAACGAGCAGTACTTC.

This clonotype has a count of ten or more. The chain has TRBV4-3 and TRBJ2-6; D gene uncertain. This CDR3 has 16 residues. The V end lost 0 bases, the J end lost 4 bases, and 10 bases lay between the germline ends. Germline V gene lookup returns CDR1 LGHNA and CDR2 YSLEER. DNA for the CDR3: TGCGCCAGCAGCCAAGATCGAGGCTCCGGGGCCAACGTCCTGACTTTC. Its translation is CASSQDRGSGANVLTF.

The gene calls are TRBV6-1 and TRBJ1-6, with TRBD1 identical over 7 bases. The germline V gene encodes CDR1 MNHNS and CDR2 SASEGT. Germline trimming cut 3 bases from V and 9 bases from J; bases unmatched to any gene: 5. The CDR3 sequence is 14 residues long. As DNA, the CDR3 is TGTGCCAGCAGTGACAGGGGGAAGAGTTCACCCCTCCACTTT. Amino acid sequence: CASSDRGKSSPLHF.

This clonotype showed up many times. V is TRBV20-1 and J is TRBJ2-2; 8 nucleotides agree with TRBD1. J gave up 8 bases and V 0 bases, and 8 bases lay outside the gene matches. This CDR3 spans 15 amino acids. In germline, CDR1 is DFQATT, CDR2 SNEGSKA (reference sequence). This CDR3 reads CSARDWQGASGELFF. The CDR3, as DNA: TGCAGTGCTAGAGATTGGCAGGGGGCGTCAGGGGAGCTGTTTTTT.

In this sample, this clonotype turned up many times. V gene TRBV20-1 combines with J gene TRBJ2-2; TRBD2 matches 9 bases. The CDR3 is made up of 15 amino acids. CDR1 is DFQATT and CDR2 is SNEGSKA in the germline V gene (reference sequence). V gave up 6 bases and J gave up 7 bases; unmatched junction bases: 12. The CDR3, as DNA: TGCAGTGCAATGACCGGGACTAGCCCCAACGGGGAGCTGTTTTTT. This gives the protein CSAMTGTSPNGELFF.

In its sample, this clonotype was seen a few times. The chain has TRBV7-9 and TRBJ1-5; 11 bases are a match to TRBD1. V lost 9 bases, J lost 6 bases, and 1 base stayed unmatched. This CDR3 spans 12 amino acids. The germline CDR1 and CDR2 sequences are SEHNR and FQNEAQ (reference sequence). The CDR3 loop reads CASGTGGQPQHF. CDR3 nucleotide sequence: TGTGCCAGTGGGACAGGGGGTCAGCCCCAGCATTTT.

This clonotype was picked up many times. This chain uses TRBV20-1 with TRBJ1-2, with D possibly being TRBD1 (5 bases). This CDR3 is 11 amino acids long. CDR1 and CDR2 (germline): DFQATT, SNEGSKA (reference sequence). Trimming took off 1 base at V and 7 bases at J, with 7 bases between the two ends. CDR3 coding DNA: TGCAGTGCTAGAGGACAGTCTGGCTACACCTTC. This sequence encodes CSARGQSGYTF.

In its sample, this clonotype was seen many times. The chain carries TRBV5-8 and TRBJ1-4; D is unclear. Germline CDR1 and CDR2: SGHTS and YDEGEE. CDR3 length equals 14 residues. V lost 2 bases and J lost 0, with 5 bases in between. CDR3 region: CASSFPATNEKLFF. CDR3 nucleotide sequence: TGTGCCAGCAGCTTCCCAGCAACTAATGAAAAACTGTTTTTT.

This clonotype was found many times. The V call is TRBV20-1, the J call TRBJ2-7; 7 nucleotides agree with TRBD2. Germline assignment: CDR1 DFQATT and CDR2 SNEGSKA (reference sequence). V was pared by 1 base and J by 0 bases, with 18 bases of the junction left unmatched. The CDR3 is 19 amino acids. This CDR3 reads CSARGERGRVPLSSYEQYF. The DNA of the CDR3 is TGCAGTGCTAGAGGTGAGCGCGGGAGAGTCCCCCTGAGCTCCTACGAGCAGTACTTC.

A note on this clonotype: This may stem from a read error, because a much larger clone lies one nucleotide away. The chain couples TRBV28 to TRBJ2-7, with D uncertain. Trimming shortened V by 4 bases and J by 6 bases, and 7 bases separated the two germline ends. The CDR3 is made up of 11 amino acids. The V gene's germline CDR1 is MDHEN and CDR2 SYDVKM. CDR3 in amino acids: CASSSNSEQYF. CDR3 nucleotide sequence: TGTGCCAGCAGTTCCAACAGCGAGCAGTACTTC.

This clonotype was found a few times. The chain employs TRBV20-1 and TRBJ1-5; D might be TRBD1 (5 bases). Germline V CDR1 and CDR2: DFQATT, SNEGSKA (reference sequence). The CDR3 is 12 amino acids. V lost 6 bases and J lost 6, with 12 bases in between. The CDR3 DNA is TGCAGTGCGAGACCCGGGGGTCAGCCCCAGCATTTT. This encodes CSARPGGQPQHF.

This clonotype was recorded at least ten times. This chain links TRBV5-1 with TRBJ2-5; the D gene could be TRBD1 or TRBD2 (5 bases each). Trimming took 4 bases from V and 4 from J, leaving 5 bases between them. CDR3 length: 11 residues. In germline, CDR1 is SGHRS, CDR2 YFSETQ. In DNA, the CDR3 is TGCGCCAGCAGCGGGGGAGAGACCCAGTACTTC. Encoded protein: CASSGGETQYF. Filled out from reference TRBV5-1 and TRBJ2-5, the complete variable domain reads KAGVTQTPRYLIKTRGQQVTLSCSPISGHRSVSWYQQTPGQGLQFLFEYFSETQRNKGNFPGRFSGRQFSNSRSEMNVSTLELGDSALYLCASSGGETQYFGPGTRLLVL.

This clonotype appeared many times. This chain links TRBV29-1 with TRBJ2-7, with D unresolved. V was trimmed by 4 bases and J by 3 bases, leaving 16 bases between them. The CDR3 totals 14 residues. Germline CDR1 SQVTM, CDR2 ANQGSEA. Here the CDR3 reads CSVGKAPGLYEQYF. The CDR3 nucleotides read TGCAGCGTTGGAAAGGCCCCGGGCCTCTACGAGCAGTACTTC.

This clonotype was observed a handful of times. CDR3 in amino acids: CASSFGAFGETQYF. In DNA, the CDR3 is TGTGCCAGCAGCTTTGGGGCGTTTGGGGAGACCCAGTACTTC. The genes are TRBV11-2 and TRBJ2-5; weak D call: TRBD1 (5 bases). V was trimmed by 3 bases and J by 5 bases, leaving 13 bases between them. The CDR3 contains 14 residues. CDR1 is SGHAT and CDR2 is FQNNGV in the germline V gene.

A few counts support this clonotype. V gene TRBV6-2 or TRBV6-3 combines with J gene TRBJ2-3; tentatively, D is TRBD1 or TRBD2 (7 bases each). The V gene's germline CDR1 is MNHEY and CDR2 SVGEGT. V was pared by 6 bases and J by 4 bases, with 20 bases between. The CDR3 extends over 16 amino acids. As DNA, the CDR3 is TGTGCCAGCAGCCCTCTTTTGGGGAGGGGGCCAGATACGCAGTATTTT. Protein: CASSPLLGRGPDTQYF.